These 5 T cell receptor beta chains were sequenced from one sample in a study of blood T cell repertoires in COVID-19. Repertoires were generated with immunoSEQ multiplex PCR, while TCRdb's copy carries only in-frame clones and drops some. Among some 330,000 clones listed, 89% were seen once. The sequencing input was peripheral blood. Source of these receptors: a woman aged 30 to 39 with COVID-19, enrolled during active disease.

The V call is TRBV6-1, the J call TRBJ2-7; D is unresolved. Between the trimmed V and J ends, which lost 2 bases and 3 bases, there was a span of 17 bases. Germline V gene lookup returns CDR1 MNHNS and CDR2 SASEGT. The CDR3 is 16 amino acids. CDR3 nucleotides: TGTGCCAGCAGTGAACGTCAGGAAAGGCCCTACTACGAGCAGTACGTC. Its translation: CASSERQERPYYEQYV.

The rearrangement links TRBV13 to TRBJ1-2, with TRBD1 identical over 9 bases. The CDR3 consists of 15 residues. The germline V gene encodes CDR1 PRHDT and CDR2 FYEKMQ (reference sequence). Losses at the gene ends were 3 bases for V and 4 bases for J; bases not matched to a gene: 6. This CDR3 reads CASSFGTGPFYGYTF. The CDR3, as DNA: TGTGCCAGCAGCTTCGGGACAGGGCCCTTCTATGGCTACACCTTC. Full variable domain (outside the CDR3, taken from reference TRBV13 and TRBJ1-2): AAGVIQSPRHLIKEKRETATLKCYPIPRHDTVYWYQQGPGQDPQFLISFYEKMQSDKGSIPDRFSAQQFSDYHSELNMSSLELGDSALYFCASSFGTGPFYGYTFGSGTRLTVV.

The chain couples TRBV3-1 (or the pseudogene TRBV3-2) to TRBJ1-2; 7 nucleotides match TRBD1. CDR1 is LGHDT, CDR2 YNNKEL, per germline (reference sequence). The CDR3 loop spans 14 amino acids. Trimming removed 4 bases from V and 5 bases from J; junction bases left unmatched: 7. The CDR3 reads CASSRQTGTYGYTF. Written as DNA, the CDR3 is TGTGCCAGCAGCCGACAGACAGGGACTTATGGCTACACCTTC.

The rearrangement links TRBV5-8 to TRBJ1-1, with TRBD1 matching over 12 bases. J was trimmed by 0 bases and V by 4 bases; bases with no gene match: 10. This CDR3 has 18 amino acids. Germline lookup yields CDR1 SGHTS and CDR2 YDEGEE. The CDR3 here is CASSPGDRGQGMNTEAFF. The CDR3 DNA reads as TGTGCCAGCAGCCCTGGGGACAGGGGGCAGGGAATGAACACTGAAGCTTTCTTT. The full variable domain, in which reference TRBV5-8 and TRBJ1-1 provide the parts outside the CDR3, is EAGVTQSPTHLIKTRGQQATLRCSPISGHTSVYWYQQALGLGLQFLLWYDEGEERNRGNFPPRFSGRQFPNYSSELNVNALELEDSALYLCASSPGDRGQGMNTEAFFGQGTRLTVV.

The chain combines TRBV5-5 with TRBJ1-3; D ambiguous. V lost 2 bases to trimming and J lost 1 base, with 10 bases between them. CDR1 is SGHKS and CDR2 is YYEKEE in the germline V gene (reference sequence). The CDR3 contains 15 residues. The CDR3 nucleotides read TGTGCCAGCAGCTTTACAGCCTCTTCTGGAAACACCATATATTTT. It encodes CASSFTASSGNTIYF.